This T cell receptor (beta chain) was recorded in a study of T cell responses to AZD1222 COVID-19 vaccine. The study, taken as a whole, reports: Donors were largely white British and mainly female; clonal diversity was possibly underestimated. Elevations in Spike-specific TCR breadth and depth followed administration of two AZD1222 doses. Regions 160-218 and 743-854 held dominance among vaccine-associated CD4 TCRs, which spanned spike.

The CDR3 extends over 14 amino acids. Germline assignment: CDR1 SEHNR and CDR2 FQNEAQ (reference sequence). Trimming shortened V by 4 bases and J by 4 bases, and 13 bases separated the two germline ends. Only one count was recorded for this clone. No antigen is known for it. The assay was immunoSEQ multiplex PCR, and TCRdb's table has in-frame clones only and misses some. The profile shows about 120,000 clones, less than 95% of them singletons. This clonotype originated in an adult in good health. The rearrangement uses TRBV7-9 and TRBJ1-2, with a weak D call TRBD1 (5 bases). Here the sequenced sample was peripheral blood, taken on day 0 of AZD1222 vaccination. The CDR3 nucleotides read TGTGCCAGCAGCTCTCAGAGACAGCCCTATGGCTACACCTTC. Residues: CASSSQRQPYGYTF.